The next 12 T cell receptor beta chains were all read from a single sample in a study of cytomegalovirus exposure and HLA in healthy donors. The PCR contained 60 Vbeta and 13 Jbeta primers. TCRdb's copy holds only in-frame clones and misses some; the assay was immunoSEQ multiplex PCR. Here the sample spans around 130,000 clones, roughly 88% being singletons. Sequencing used PBMCs. The source of these receptors is a boy aged 5-17 years in good health and CMV-seronegative.

This chain links TRBV2 with TRBJ1-1; the D gene is possibly TRBD1 (5 bases). Trimming removed 8 bases at V and 1 base at J, with 17 bases between. The CDR3 has 15 residues. CDR1 is SNHLY, CDR2 FYNNEI, per germline. CDR3 nucleotide sequence: TGTGCCAGCGACCACCTAGGAGGGGAGAACACTGAAGCTTTCTTT. It specifies CASDHLGGENTEAFF.

V is TRBV27 and J is TRBJ1-1, with 8 bases lining up with TRBD1. The germline V gene encodes CDR1 MNHEY and CDR2 SMNVEV (reference sequence). The CDR3 sequence is 13 residues long. The J segment lost 1 base and the V segment lost 10 bases, leaving 5 bases of the junction unmatched. The DNA of the CDR3 is TGTGCCATCCAGGGGGCTCCGAACACTGAAGCTTTCTTT. This encodes CAIQGAPNTEAFF.

Points on this clone: Mismatch with germline at one junction end may stem from a read error. This chain connects TRBV6-6 to TRBJ1-1; 10 nucleotides agree with TRBD1. The CDR3 totals 14 residues. Germline lookup yields CDR1 MNHNY and CDR2 SVGAGI (reference sequence). CDR3 in amino acids: CASSYGGTGEVAFF. CDR3 bases: TGTGCCAGTAGTTATGGCGGGACAGGGGAGGTAGCTTTCTTT.

The V call is TRBV5-6, the J call TRBJ2-5; TRBD1 matches 7 bases. This CDR3 is 15 amino acids long. The germline V gene encodes CDR1 SGHDT and CDR2 YYEEEE. Losses at the gene ends were 0 bases for V and 7 bases for J; bases not matched to a gene: 9. CDR3 amino acids: CASSLDGTALGTQYF. The CDR3 DNA follows: TGTGCCAGCAGCTTGGATGGGACAGCCTTGGGGACCCAGTACTTC.

The chain uses TRBV4-3 and TRBJ2-1, with D tentatively TRBD2 (7 bases). Trimming cost V 0 bases and J 4 bases, with 10 bases left between them. CDR3 length equals 15 residues. The germline gives CDR1 LGHNA, CDR2 YSLEER. The CDR3 is CASSQERGGYNEQFF. Written as DNA, the CDR3 is TGCGCCAGCAGCCAAGAGAGGGGGGGGTACAATGAGCAGTTCTTC.

This rearrangement joins TRBV7-3 to TRBJ2-1; D is perhaps TRBD1 (7 bases). V was pared by 5 bases and J by 15 bases, with 20 bases between. Per the germline V gene, CDR1 is SGHTA and CDR2 is FQGTGA. This CDR3 region has 13 residues. CDR3 region: CASSPQGGNSPFF. CDR3 sequence (DNA): TGTGCCAGCAGCCCCCAGGGGGGCAACTCCCCGTTCTTC.

The V call is TRBV4-3, the J call TRBJ2-2; D possibly corresponds to TRBD2 (7 bases). The CDR3 has 18 amino acids. Trimming took off 1 base at V and 0 bases at J, with 15 bases between the two ends. CDR1 and CDR2 from the germline V gene are LGHNA and YSLEER. CDR3 residues: CASSQVRAGAPNTGELFF. The DNA of the CDR3 is TGCGCCAGCAGCCAAGTGAGGGCGGGGGCTCCGAACACCGGGGAGCTGTTTTTT.

This chain links TRBV10-3 with TRBJ2-7, with D possibly TRBD1 on 5 matching bases. The ends were cut back, 9 bases at V and 6 bases at J, with 15 bases in the middle. The germline CDR1 and CDR2 sequences are ENHRY and SYGVKD. This CDR3 spans 12 amino acids. The CDR3 sequence: CAMGLVLSEQYF. CDR3 nucleotides: TGTGCCATGGGGCTAGTTCTTAGCGAGCAGTACTTC.

The sample holds one count of this clone. The chain employs TRBV13 and TRBJ2-7; 8 nucleotides line up with TRBD2. This CDR3 is built from 17 residues. Looked up from germline, CDR1 is PRHDT and CDR2 is FYEKMQ (reference sequence). Unmatched junction bases numbered 11, after V lost 2 bases and J lost 2 bases. The DNA of the CDR3 is TGTGCCAGCAGCTTAAGCCCCATACTAGCGGAACCCTACGAGCAGTACTTC. It encodes CASSLSPILAEPYEQYF.

This chain uses TRBV30 with TRBJ2-3; TRBD2 matches 12 bases. Trimming took 1 base from V and 4 from J; bases not matched to a gene: 3. The germline gives CDR1 GTSNPN, CDR2 SVGIG (reference sequence). This CDR3 is built from 15 residues. In nucleotides, the CDR3 is TGTGCCTGGAGTGGTTCTAGCGGGAGGGCAGATACGCAGTATTTT. Residues: CAWSGSSGRADTQYF.

This clone was observed a handful of times. The chain couples TRBV5-4 to TRBJ1-1, with D perhaps TRBD1 (6 bases). V lost 4 bases to trimming and J lost 1 base, with 8 bases between them. From germline, CDR1 is SGHNT and CDR2 YYREEE (reference sequence). The CDR3 runs to 13 residues. CDR3 nucleotides: TGTGCCAGCAGCGGGGGCGGGAACACTGAAGCTTTCTTT. It translates to CASSGGGNTEAFF.

The chain couples TRBV15 to TRBJ2-1; 12 bases align to TRBD2. Trimming cost V 1 base and J 4 bases; bases outside gene matches: 8. The CDR3 runs 18 residues. The germline gives CDR1 LNHNV, CDR2 YYDKDF (reference sequence). The CDR3 DNA sequence: TGTGCCACCAGCAGAGGGATGACTAGCGGGAGCGTTTACAATGAGCAGTTCTTC. Its translation: CATSRGMTSGSVYNEQFF.